This T cell receptor beta chain was observed in a study of cytomegalovirus exposure and HLA in healthy donors. Only in-frame clones appear in the TCRdb table, and some are missing; sequencing was by immunoSEQ multiplex PCR. Of some 120,000 clones listed, about 90% were seen once; the top ten hold approximately 2.1%. The study, taken as a whole, reports: Researchers catalogued some 160 TCR beta chains as cytomegalovirus-associated.

The junction had 10 bases not matched to a gene; V was cut back by 7 bases and J by 4 bases. Germline CDR1 and CDR2: SGHDT and YYEEEE. The CDR3 is 14 residues long. On this clone: Its antigen is unidentified.

The rearrangement links TRBV5-6 to TRBJ2-7, with 8 bases identical to TRBD1. This TCR came from a woman under 30 in good health and CMV-seronegative. Sequenced: PBMCs. CDR3 region: CASPNRDRYYEQYF. In DNA, the CDR3 is TGTGCCAGCCCTAACCGGGACAGGTATTACGAGCAGTACTTC.